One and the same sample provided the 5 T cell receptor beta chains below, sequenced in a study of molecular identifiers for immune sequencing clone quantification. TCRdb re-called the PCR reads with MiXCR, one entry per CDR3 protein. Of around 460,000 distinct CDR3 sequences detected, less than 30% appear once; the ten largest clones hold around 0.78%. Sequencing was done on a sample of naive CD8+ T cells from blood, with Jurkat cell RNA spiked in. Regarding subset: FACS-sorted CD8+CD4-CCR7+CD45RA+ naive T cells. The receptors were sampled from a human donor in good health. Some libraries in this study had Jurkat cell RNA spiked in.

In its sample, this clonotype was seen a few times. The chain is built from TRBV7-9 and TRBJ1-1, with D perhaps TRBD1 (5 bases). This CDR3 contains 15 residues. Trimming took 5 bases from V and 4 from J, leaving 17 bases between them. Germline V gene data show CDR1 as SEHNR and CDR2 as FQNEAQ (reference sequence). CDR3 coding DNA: TGTGCCAGCAGCGGGGCGTGGGGCTGGGGCACTGAAGCTTTCTTT. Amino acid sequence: CASSGAWGWGTEAFF.

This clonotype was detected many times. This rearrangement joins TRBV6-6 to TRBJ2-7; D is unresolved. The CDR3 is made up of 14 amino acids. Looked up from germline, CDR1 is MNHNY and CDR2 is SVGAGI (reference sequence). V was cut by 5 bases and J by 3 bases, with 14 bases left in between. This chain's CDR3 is CASSDPTSLYEQYF. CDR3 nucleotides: TGTGCCAGCAGTGACCCGACAAGTCTCTACGAGCAGTACTTC.

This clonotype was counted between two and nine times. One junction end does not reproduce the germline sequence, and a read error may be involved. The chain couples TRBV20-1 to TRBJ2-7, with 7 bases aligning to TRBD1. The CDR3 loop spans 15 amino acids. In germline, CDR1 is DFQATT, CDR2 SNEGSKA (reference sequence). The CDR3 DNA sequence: TGCAGTGCCAGAGACAAGGGGACAGCGACCTACGAGCAGTACTTC. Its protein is CSARDKGTATYEQYF.

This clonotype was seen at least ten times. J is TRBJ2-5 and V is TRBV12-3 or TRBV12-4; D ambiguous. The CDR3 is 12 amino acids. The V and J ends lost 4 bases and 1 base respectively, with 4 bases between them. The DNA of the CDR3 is TGTGCCAGCAGTTATGGCCAAGAGACCCAGTACTTC. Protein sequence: CASSYGQETQYF.

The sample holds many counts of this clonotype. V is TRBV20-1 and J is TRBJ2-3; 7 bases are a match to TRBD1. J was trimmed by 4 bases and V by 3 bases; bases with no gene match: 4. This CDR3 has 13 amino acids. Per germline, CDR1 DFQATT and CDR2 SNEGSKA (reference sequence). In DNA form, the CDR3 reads TGCAGTGCTAGGGGGACAGTTCCAGATACGCAGTATTTT. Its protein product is CSARGTVPDTQYF.